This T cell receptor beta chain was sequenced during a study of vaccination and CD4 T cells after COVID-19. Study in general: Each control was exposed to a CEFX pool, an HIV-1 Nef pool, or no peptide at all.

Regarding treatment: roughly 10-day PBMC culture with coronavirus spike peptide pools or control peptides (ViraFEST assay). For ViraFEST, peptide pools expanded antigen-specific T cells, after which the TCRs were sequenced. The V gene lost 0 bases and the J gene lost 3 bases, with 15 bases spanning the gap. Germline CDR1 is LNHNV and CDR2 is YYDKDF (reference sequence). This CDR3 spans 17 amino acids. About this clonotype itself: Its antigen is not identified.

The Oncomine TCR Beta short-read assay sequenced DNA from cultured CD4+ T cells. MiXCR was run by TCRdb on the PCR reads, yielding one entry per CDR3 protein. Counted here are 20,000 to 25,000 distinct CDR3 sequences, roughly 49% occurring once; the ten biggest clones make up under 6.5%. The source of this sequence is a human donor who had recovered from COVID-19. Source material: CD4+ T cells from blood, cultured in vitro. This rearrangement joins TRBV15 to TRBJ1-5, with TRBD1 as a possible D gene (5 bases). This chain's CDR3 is CATSRDNRGVNNQPQHF. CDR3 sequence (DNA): TGTGCCACCAGCAGAGATAATAGGGGTGTCAACAATCAGCCCCAGCATTTT.